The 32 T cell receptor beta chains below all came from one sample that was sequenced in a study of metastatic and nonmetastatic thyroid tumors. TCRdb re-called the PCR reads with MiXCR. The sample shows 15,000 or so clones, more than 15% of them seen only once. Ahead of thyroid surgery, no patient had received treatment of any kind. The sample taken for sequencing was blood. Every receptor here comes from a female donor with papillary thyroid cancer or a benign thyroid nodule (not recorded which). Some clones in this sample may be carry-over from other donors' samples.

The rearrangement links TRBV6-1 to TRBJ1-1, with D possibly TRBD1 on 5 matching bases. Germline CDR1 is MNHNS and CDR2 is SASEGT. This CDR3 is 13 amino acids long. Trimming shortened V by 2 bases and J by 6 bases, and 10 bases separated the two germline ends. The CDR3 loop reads CASSERDEAEAFF. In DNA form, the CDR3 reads TGTGCCAGCAGTGAACGGGACGAGGCTGAAGCTTTCTTT.

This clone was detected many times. The CDR3 loop reads CATTTNREEDGYTF. The CDR3 DNA reads as TGTGCCACCACCACCAACAGGGAGGAGGATGGCTACACCTTC. This chain uses TRBV24-1 with TRBJ1-2; D is perhaps TRBD1 (6 bases). Between the trimmed V and J ends, which lost 8 bases and 6 bases, there was a span of 18 bases. This CDR3 has 14 residues. Germline V gives CDR1 KGHDR, CDR2 SFDVKD.

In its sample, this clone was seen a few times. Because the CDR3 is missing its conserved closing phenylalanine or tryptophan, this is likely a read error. CDR3 residues: CASNEARPNYGYTL. The CDR3 coding sequence is TGTGCCAGCAATGAGGCCAGACCTAACTATGGCTACACCCTC. This chain joins TRBV6-1 and TRBJ1-2; no clear D gene. Trimming stripped 7 bases from V and 0 bases from J, with 12 bases between. This CDR3 has 14 residues. The germline V gene encodes CDR1 MNHNS and CDR2 SASEGT.

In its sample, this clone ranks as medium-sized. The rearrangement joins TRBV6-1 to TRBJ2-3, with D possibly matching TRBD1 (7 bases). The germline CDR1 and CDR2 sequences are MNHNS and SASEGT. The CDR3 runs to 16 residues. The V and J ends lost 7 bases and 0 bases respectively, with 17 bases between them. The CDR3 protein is CASKIKQGGSTDTQYF. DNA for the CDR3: TGTGCCAGCAAAATAAAGCAGGGGGGAAGCACAGATACGCAGTATTTT.

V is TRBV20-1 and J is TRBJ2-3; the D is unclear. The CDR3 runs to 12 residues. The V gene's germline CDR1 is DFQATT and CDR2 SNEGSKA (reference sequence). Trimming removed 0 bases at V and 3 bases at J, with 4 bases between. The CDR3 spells CSAREQTDTQYF. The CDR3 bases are TGCAGTGCTAGAGAGCAAACAGATACGCAGTATTTT.

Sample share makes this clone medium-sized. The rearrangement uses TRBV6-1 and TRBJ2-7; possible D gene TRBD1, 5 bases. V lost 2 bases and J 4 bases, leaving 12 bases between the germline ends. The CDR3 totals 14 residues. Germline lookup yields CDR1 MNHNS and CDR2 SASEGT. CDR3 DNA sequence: TGTGCCAGCAGTGAATCTCAGGGTTATTACGAGCAGTACTTC. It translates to CASSESQGYYEQYF.

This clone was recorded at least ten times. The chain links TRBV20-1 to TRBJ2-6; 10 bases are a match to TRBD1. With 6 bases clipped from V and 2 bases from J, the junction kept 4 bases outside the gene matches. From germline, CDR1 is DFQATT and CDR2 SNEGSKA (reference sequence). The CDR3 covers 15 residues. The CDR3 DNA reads TGCAGTGCAGGACAGGGGGGTGCTGGGGCCAACGTCCTGACTTTC. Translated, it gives CSAGQGGAGANVLTF.

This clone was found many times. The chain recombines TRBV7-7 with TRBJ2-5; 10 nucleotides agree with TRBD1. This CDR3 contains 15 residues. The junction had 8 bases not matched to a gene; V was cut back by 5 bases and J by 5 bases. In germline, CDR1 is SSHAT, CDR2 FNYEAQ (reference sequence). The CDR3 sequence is CASSTTGTGVETQYF. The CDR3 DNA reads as TGTGCCAGCAGCACCACCGGGACAGGGGTCGAGACCCAGTACTTC. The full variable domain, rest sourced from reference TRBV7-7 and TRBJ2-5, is GAGVSQSPRYKVTKRGQDVTLRCDPISSHATLYWYQQALGQGPEFLTYFNYEAQPDKSGLPSDRFSAERPEGSISTLTIQRTEQRDSAMYRCASSTTGTGVETQYFGPGTRLLVL.

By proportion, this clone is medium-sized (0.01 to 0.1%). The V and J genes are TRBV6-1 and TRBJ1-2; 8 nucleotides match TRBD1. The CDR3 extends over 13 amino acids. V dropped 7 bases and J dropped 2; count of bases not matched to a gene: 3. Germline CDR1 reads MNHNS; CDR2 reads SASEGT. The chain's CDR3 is CASTPGGNYGYTF. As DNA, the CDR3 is TGTGCCAGCACCCCAGGGGGCAACTATGGCTACACCTTC.

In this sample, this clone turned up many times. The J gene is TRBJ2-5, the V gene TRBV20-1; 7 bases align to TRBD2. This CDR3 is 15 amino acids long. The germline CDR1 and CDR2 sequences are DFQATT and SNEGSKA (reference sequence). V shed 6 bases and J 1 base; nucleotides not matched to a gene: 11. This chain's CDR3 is CSATRGVSSQETQYF. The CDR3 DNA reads TGCAGTGCCACCCGGGGGGTAAGCTCCCAAGAGACCCAGTACTTC.

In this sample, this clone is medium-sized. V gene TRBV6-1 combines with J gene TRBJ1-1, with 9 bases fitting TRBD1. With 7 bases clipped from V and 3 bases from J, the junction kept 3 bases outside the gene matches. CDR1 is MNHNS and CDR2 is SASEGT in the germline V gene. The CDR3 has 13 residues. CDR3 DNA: TGTGCCAGCATTCGGACAGGGGACACTGAAGCTTTCTTT. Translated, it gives CASIRTGDTEAFF.

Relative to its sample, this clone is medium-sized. The CDR3 DNA is TGTGCCAGCAGTTTAAGGGAAGGTGCCTACGAGCAGTACTTC. This translates into CASSLREGAYEQYF. The chain recombines TRBV27 with TRBJ2-7; D remains ambiguous. The CDR3 extends over 14 amino acids. Germline assignment: CDR1 MNHEY and CDR2 SMNVEV (reference sequence). With 2 bases removed from V and 2 bases from J, the gap between germline ends came to 10 bases.

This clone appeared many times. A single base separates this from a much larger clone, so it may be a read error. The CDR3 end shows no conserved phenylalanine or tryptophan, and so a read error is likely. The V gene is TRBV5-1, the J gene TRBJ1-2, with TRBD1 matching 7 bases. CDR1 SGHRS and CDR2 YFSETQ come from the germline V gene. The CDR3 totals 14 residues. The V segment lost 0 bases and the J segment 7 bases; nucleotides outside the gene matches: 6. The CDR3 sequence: CASSLGQGYGGYTS. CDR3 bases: TGCGCCAGCAGCTTGGGACAGGGTTACGGTGGCTACACCTCC.

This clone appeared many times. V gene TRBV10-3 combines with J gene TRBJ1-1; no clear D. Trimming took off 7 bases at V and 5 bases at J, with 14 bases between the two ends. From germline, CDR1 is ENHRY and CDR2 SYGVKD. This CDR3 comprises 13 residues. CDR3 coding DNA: TGTGCCATCACGCGGGAACCGGGGACTGAAGCTTTCTTT. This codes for CAITREPGTEAFF.

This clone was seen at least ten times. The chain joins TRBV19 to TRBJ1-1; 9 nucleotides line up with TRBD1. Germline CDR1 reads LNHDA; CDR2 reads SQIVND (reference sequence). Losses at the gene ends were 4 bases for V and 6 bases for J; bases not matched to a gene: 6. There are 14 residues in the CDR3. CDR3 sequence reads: CASSKGQGSPEAFF. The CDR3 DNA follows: TGTGCCAGTAGTAAAGGACAGGGGAGCCCTGAAGCTTTCTTT.

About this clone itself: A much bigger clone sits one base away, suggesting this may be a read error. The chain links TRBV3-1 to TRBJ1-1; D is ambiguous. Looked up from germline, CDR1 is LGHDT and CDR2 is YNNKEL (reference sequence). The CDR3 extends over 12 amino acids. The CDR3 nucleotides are TGTGCCAGCAGCCAAACGAACACTGAAGCTCTCTTT. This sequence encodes CASSQTNTEALF.

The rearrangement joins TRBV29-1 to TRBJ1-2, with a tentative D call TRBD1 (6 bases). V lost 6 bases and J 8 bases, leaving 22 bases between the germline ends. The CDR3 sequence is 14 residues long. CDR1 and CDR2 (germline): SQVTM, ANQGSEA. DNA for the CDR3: TGCAGCGTGGTGCTGAGGCCACAGGGATACGGCTACACCTTC. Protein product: CSVVLRPQGYGYTF.

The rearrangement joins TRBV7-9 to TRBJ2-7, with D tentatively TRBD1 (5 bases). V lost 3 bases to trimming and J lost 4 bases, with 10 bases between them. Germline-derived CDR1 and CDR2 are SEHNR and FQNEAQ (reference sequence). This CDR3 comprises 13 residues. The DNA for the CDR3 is TGTGCCAGCAGCTTGTGGGGCGCGTACGAGCAGTACTTC. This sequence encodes CASSLWGAYEQYF.

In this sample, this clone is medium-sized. The CDR3 DNA is TGTGCCAGCAGCGACCCGGGACGAGAGCAGTTCTTC. Residues: CASSDPGREQFF. This chain links TRBV6-1 with TRBJ2-1; D tentatively fits TRBD1 or TRBD2 (5 bases each). V dropped 6 bases and J dropped 10 bases, with 13 bases sitting between them. The germline V gene has CDR1 MNHNS and CDR2 SASEGT. The CDR3 has 12 residues.

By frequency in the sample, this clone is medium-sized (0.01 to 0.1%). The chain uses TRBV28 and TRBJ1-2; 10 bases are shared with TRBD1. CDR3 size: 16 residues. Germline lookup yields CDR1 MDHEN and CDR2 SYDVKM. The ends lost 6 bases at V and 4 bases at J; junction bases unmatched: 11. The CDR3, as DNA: TGTGCCAGCAGGACTGGACAGGGGGAGCCGGGCTATGGCTACACCTTC. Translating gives CASRTGQGEPGYGYTF.

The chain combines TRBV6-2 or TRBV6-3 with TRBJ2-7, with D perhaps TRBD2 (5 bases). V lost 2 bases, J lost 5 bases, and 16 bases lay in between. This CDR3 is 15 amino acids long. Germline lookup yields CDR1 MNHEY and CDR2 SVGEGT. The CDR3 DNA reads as TGTGCCAGCAGTTACGGTTATCTACTAGGAAACGAGCAGTACTTC. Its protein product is CASSYGYLLGNEQYF.

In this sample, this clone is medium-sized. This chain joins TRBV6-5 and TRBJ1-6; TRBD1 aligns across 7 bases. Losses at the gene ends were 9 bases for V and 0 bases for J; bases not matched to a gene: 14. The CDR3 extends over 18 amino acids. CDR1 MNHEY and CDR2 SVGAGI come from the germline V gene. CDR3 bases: TGTGCCAGTCAAGGACAGACAGGGACTAGCTCCTATAATTCACCCCTCCACTTT. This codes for CASQGQTGTSSYNSPLHF.

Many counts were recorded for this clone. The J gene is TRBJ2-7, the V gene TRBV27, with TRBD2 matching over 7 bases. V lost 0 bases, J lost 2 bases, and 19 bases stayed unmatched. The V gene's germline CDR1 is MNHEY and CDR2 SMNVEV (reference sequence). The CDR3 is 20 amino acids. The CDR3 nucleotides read TGTGCCAGCAGTTTATCTGTAAAGGGGAGGGGCAGGTGGGATGCCTACGAGCAGTACTTC. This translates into CASSLSVKGRGRWDAYEQYF.

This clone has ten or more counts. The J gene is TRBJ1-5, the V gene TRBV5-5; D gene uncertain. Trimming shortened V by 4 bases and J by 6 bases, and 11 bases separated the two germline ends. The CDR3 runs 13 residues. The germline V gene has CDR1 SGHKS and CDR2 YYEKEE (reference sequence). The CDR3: CASSLEVRQPQHF. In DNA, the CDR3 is TGTGCCAGCAGCCTAGAGGTACGTCAGCCCCAGCATTTT.

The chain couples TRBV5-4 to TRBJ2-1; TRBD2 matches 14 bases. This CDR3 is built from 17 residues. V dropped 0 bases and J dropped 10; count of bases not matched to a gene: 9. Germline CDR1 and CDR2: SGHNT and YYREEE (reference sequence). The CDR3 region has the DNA TGTGCCAGCAGCTTGGGGCGTGGACTAGCGGGGGGCAGGGAGCAGTTCTTC. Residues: CASSLGRGLAGGREQFF.

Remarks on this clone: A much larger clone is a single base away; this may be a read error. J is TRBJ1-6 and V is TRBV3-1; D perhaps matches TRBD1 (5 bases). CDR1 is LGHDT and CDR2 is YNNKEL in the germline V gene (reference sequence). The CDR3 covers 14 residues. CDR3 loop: CASGQVKGSSPLHF. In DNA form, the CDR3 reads TGTGCCAGCGGCCAAGTCAAGGGGAGCTCACCCCTCCACTTT. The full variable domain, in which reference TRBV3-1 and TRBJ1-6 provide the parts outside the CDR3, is DTAVSQTPKYLVTQMGNDKSIKCEQNLGHDTMYWYKQDSKKFLKIMFSYNNKELIINETVPNRFSPKSPDKAHLNLHINSLELGDSAVYFCASGQVKGSSPLHFGNGTRLTVT.

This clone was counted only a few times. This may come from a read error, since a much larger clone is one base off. The CDR3 sequence is CASSSGFGGANVLTF. CDR3 DNA: TGTGCCAGCAGTTCTGGGTTTGGGGGGGCCAACGTCCTGACTTTC. This sequence joins TRBV6-1 and TRBJ2-6, with unresolved D. Trimming took 5 bases from V and 4 from J, leaving 12 bases between them. Germline V gene lookup returns CDR1 MNHNS and CDR2 SASEGT. The CDR3 runs 15 residues.

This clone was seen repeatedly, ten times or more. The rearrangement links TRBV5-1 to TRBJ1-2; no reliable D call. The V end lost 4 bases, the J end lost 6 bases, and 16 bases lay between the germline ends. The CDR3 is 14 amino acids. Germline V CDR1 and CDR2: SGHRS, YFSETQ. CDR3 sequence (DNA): TGCGCCAGCAGCGCCCTGGGTTTCGGCGATGGCTACACCTTC. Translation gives CASSALGFGDGYTF.

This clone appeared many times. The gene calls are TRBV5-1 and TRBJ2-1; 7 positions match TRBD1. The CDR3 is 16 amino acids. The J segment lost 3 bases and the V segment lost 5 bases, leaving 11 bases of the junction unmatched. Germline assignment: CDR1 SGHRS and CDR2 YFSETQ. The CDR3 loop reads CASSLTTGLYYNEQFF. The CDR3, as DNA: TGCGCCAGCAGTTTAACGACAGGGTTATACTACAATGAGCAGTTCTTC.

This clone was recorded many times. CDR3 residues: CASSFRGNRLKQRNSPLHF. The CDR3 DNA sequence: TGTGCCAGCAGTTTCAGGGGGAACAGGCTAAAGCAAAGGAATTCACCCCTCCACTTT. The chain employs TRBV27 and TRBJ1-6; 7 bases line up with TRBD1. After removal of 3 bases from V and 7 bases from J, the junction contained 18 bases not matched to a gene. Germline loops: CDR1 MNHEY, CDR2 SMNVEV (reference sequence). This CDR3 contains 19 residues.

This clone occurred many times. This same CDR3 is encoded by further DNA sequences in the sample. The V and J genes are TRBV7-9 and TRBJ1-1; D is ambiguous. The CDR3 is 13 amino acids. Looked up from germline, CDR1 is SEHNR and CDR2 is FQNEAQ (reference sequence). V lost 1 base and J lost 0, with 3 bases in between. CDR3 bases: TGTGCCAGCAGCTTAGACATGAACACTGAAGCTTTCTTT. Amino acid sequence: CASSLDMNTEAFF.

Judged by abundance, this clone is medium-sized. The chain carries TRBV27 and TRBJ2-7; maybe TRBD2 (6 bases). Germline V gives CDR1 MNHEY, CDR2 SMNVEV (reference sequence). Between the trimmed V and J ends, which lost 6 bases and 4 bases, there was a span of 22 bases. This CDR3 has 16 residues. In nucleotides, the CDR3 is TGTGCCAGCAGCCTAATCGGGGGTCGCGGGCAATACGAGCAGTACTTC. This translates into CASSLIGGRGQYEQYF.